The rows below give T cell receptor beta chains drawn from one sample of a study of T cell repertoires in cytomegalovirus infection. Each CDR3 protein gets one entry after TCRdb re-called the reads with MiXCR. The sample includes 200,000 to 250,000 distinct CDR3 sequences, about 5.9% seen only once; the top ten take around 6%. The sequenced material came from PBMCs. The receptors originated from a human donor in good health (CMV status not recorded). Some clones in this sample may be carry-over from other donors' samples. Each CDR3 is given with its conserved first and last residue. A D gene is named only where the DNA matches it firmly. Not every row has a clone size; where given, it reads once, few, many or a size class.

TRBJ1-1 - - TRBV25-1 TGTGCCAGCAGTGTAGGCCCATTCACTGAAGCTTTCTTT CASSVGPFTEAFF
TRBJ2-3 TRBD1 - TRBV29-1 TGCAGCGTATCTACAGGGGTCGGCACAGATACGCAGTATTTT CSVSTGVGTDTQYF
TRBJ1-1 - few TRBV2 TGTGCCAGCAGTTCACAGGGTTTGGGCACTGAAGCTTTCTTT CASSSQGLGTEAFF
TRBJ2-6 - many TRBV20-1 TGCAGTGCCCTTGACGGTCTAGGGGCCAACGTCCTGACTTTC CSALDGLGANVLTF
TRBJ2-7 - many TRBV2 TGTGCCAGCATATCGGGCTTAACCTACGAGCAGTACTTC CASISGLTYEQYF
TRBJ1-1 TRBD1 many TRBV20-1 TGCAGTGCTAGACGTCCCGGGACAGGGGGAGGCACTGAAGCTTTCTTT CSARRPGTGGGTEAFF
TRBJ1-6 TRBD1 many TRBV12-3/TRBV12-4 TGTGCCAGCAGGACCGGGACCAAACAGGGGGGATTCTCACCCCTCCACTTT CASRTGTKQGGFSPLHF
TRBJ1-1 - many TRBV14 TGTGCCAGCAGCCAAGCGGGGGGCTCTGTCACTGAAGCTTTCTTT CASSQAGGSVTEAFF
TRBJ1-4 TRBD1 many TRBV28 TGTGCCAGCAGCCCCCGGACAGGGGACATCGAAAAACTGTTTTTT CASSPRTGDIEKLFF
TRBJ1-1 - many TRBV7-2 TGTGCCAGCAGCTTAAGAGGGGGCACTGAAGCTTTCTTT CASSLRGGTEAFF
TRBJ1-1 TRBD1 - TRBV20-1 TGCAGTGCTTCGGACAGGGACACTGAAGCTTTCTTT CSASDRDTEAFF
TRBJ2-6 - - TRBV6-5 TGTGCCAGCAGTTATTTCCGTGACAGGTCCCCCGTCCTGACTTTC CASSYFRDRSPVLTF
TRBJ2-3 - many TRBV7-2 TGTGCCAGCAGCCCTGCAGTCCACACAGATACGCAGTATTTT CASSPAVHTDTQYF
TRBJ2-7 TRBD1 many TRBV13 TGTGCCAGCAGCTCTAGGACAGGTCGGGCATACGAGCAGTACTTC CASSSRTGRAYEQYF
TRBJ1-2 TRBD1 many TRBV7-8 TGTGCCAGCAGCTCGAGGACAGGGTACGGCAACTATGGCTACACCTTC CASSSRTGYGNYGYTF
TRBJ1-1 TRBD1 many TRBV7-2 TGTGCCAGCAGCTTCCGGGACAGGGCAGGCACTGAAGCTTTCTTT CASSFRDRAGTEAFF
TRBJ2-7 - many TRBV30 TGTGCCTGGAGTGTACGGTCGGGGCCCTACGAGCAGTACTTC CAWSVRSGPYEQYF
TRBJ2-1 - many TRBV6-2/TRBV6-3 TGTGCCAGCAGTAACCACAGGGTAAAGGCCTACAATGAGCAGTTCTTC CASSNHRVKAYNEQFF
TRBJ2-5 TRBD1 - TRBV7-6 TGTGCCAGCAGCTCCACCCCCGACAGGGTGGGGTACTTC CASSSTPDRVGYF
TRBJ1-5 - - TRBV18 TGTGCCAGCTCCCCCACTGGGGCCCTCGCTCGCGATCAGCCCCAGCATTTT CASSPTGALARDQPQHF
TRBJ1-4 - many TRBV20-1 TGCAGTGCTGATATTAACGACAACTTGTTTTTT CSADINDNLFF
TRBJ1-2 - many TRBV7-2 TGTGCCAGCAGCTTTCAGGGGAACTATGGCTACACCTTC CASSFQGNYGYTF
TRBJ1-4 - - TRBV20-1 TGCAGTGCTAGAGATTTGGCAGGACCCCTTAATGAAAAACTGTTTTTT CSARDLAGPLNEKLFF
TRBJ1-4 - - TRBV7-2 TGTGCCAGCAGCCGGATAGGTGAAAAACTGTTTTTT CASSRIGEKLFF
TRBJ2-3 - many TRBV20-1 TGCAGTGCTAGCTTCCCGGGGGGCACAGATACGCAGTATTTT CSASFPGGTDTQYF
TRBJ2-2 - - TRBV7-9 TGTGCCAGCAGCCCTAGAGGGACGCAGGGAACCGGGGAGCTGTTTTTT CASSPRGTQGTGELFF
TRBJ1-1 - many TRBV27 TGTGCCAGCATTGGGGCAGGGGACGCTTTCTTT CASIGAGDAFF
TRBJ2-1 - many TRBV11-2 TGTGCCAGCAGCTTAAGAAGGCAGGGTCGGGCTAATGAGCAGTTCTTC CASSLRRQGRANEQFF
TRBJ2-5 TRBD2 few TRBV9 TGTGCCAGCAGCGTTGGACTAGCGGGCCTAGAGACCCAGTACTTC CASSVGLAGLETQYF
TRBJ1-1 - many TRBV5-6 TGTGCCAGCAGCTTGGAACGGGAAGTGAACACTGAAGCTTTCTTT CASSLEREVNTEAFF
TRBJ1-5 - many TRBV5-4 TGTGCCAGCGTCCAGCAGGACCTCCGAGGGGTTAGCAATCAGCCCCAGCATTTT CASVQQDLRGVSNQPQHF
TRBJ2-5 TRBD2 many TRBV7-2 TGTGCCAGCAGCCGGAACGCCGGGACTAACAAAGAGACCCAGTACTTC CASSRNAGTNKETQYF
TRBJ2-7 - many TRBV7-2 TGTGCCAGCAGCCGACCGGGCTACGAGCAGTACTTC CASSRPGYEQYF
TRBJ1-2 TRBD1 many TRBV7-2 TGTGCCATCCGGGACAGCGAACGCTATGGCTACACCTTC CAIRDSERYGYTF
TRBJ2-2 - many TRBV7-2 TGTGCCAGCAGCAAAGACAGGATGACCGGGGAGCTGTTTTTT CASSKDRMTGELFF
TRBJ1-4 - few TRBV12-3/TRBV12-4 TGTGCCAGCAGTTTCAGCCGGGGGGGCGCGGACGAAAAACTGTTTTTT CASSFSRGGADEKLFF
TRBJ1-1 - many TRBV7-2 TGTGCCAGCAGCTCGTATCTGACGGATGAAGCTTTCTTT CASSSYLTDEAFF
TRBJ2-1 - - TRBV20-1 TGCAGTGCTCCCGACCGGTACAATGAGCAGTTCTTC CSAPDRYNEQFF
TRBJ2-2 - many TRBV7-2 TGTGCCAGCAGTCCCAGTCGGGCCGGGGAGCTGTTTTTT CASSPSRAGELFF
TRBJ1-4 - many TRBV29-1 TGCAGCGTTAGGCAGGGCGGTGAAAAACTGTTTTTT CSVRQGGEKLFF
TRBJ2-7 - many TRBV6-2/TRBV6-3 TGTGCCAGCAGTCCCTCCCCCCTGCGTCGTGAGCAGTACTTC CASSPSPLRREQYF
TRBJ2-1 TRBD2 few TRBV20-1 TGCAGTGCTAGTCGGACTAGCGGGGGGAATTACAATGAGCAGTTCTTC CSASRTSGGNYNEQFF
TRBJ2-2 - - TRBV7-4 TGTGCCAGCAGCACTGGGGGGCCCGGGGAGCTGTTTTTT CASSTGGPGELFF
TRBJ2-1 - many TRBV14 TGTGCCAGCAGCCAAGAAGGCGATGAGCAGTTCTTC CASSQEGDEQFF
TRBJ2-1 - many TRBV25-1 TGTGCCAGCAGTCCCCTCTCCGGGTCGAACTCCTACAATGAGCAGTTCTTC CASSPLSGSNSYNEQFF
TRBJ1-2 TRBD1 few TRBV12-3/TRBV12-4 TGTGCCAGCAGTCCTCGGACAGGGACGGGCTACACCTTC CASSPRTGTGYTF
TRBJ2-5 TRBD2 many TRBV6-5 TGTGCCAGCAGTTACGCCGGCGGGGGGCGGGAAGAGACCCAGTACTTC CASSYAGGGREETQYF
TRBJ2-7 - many TRBV6-2/TRBV6-3 TGTGCCAGCAGTTTCAGCGCCTACGAGCAGTACTTC CASSFSAYEQYF